The 3 T cell receptor beta chains in this list originate from one sample, sequenced in a study of T cell changes during pregnancy in multiple sclerosis. Sequenced by immunoSEQ multiplex PCR; TCRdb stores in-frame clones only, minus some. The sample has 35,000 to 40,000 clones, around 91% seen once; the top ten hold more than 0.55%. The sequences come from CD4+ T cells from peripheral blood mononuclear cells, collected in the second trimester of pregnancy. Source of these receptors: a female donor with multiple sclerosis, enrolled in a pregnancy study.

This CDR3 is CASSNRDRVPSGANVLTF. CDR3 DNA: TGCGCCAGCAGTAACCGGGACAGGGTCCCCTCTGGGGCCAACGTCCTGACTTTC. The chain links TRBV10-1 to TRBJ2-6; 9 bases are shared with TRBD1. The germline gives CDR1 WNHNN, CDR2 SYGVQD (reference sequence). The junction had 8 bases not matched to a gene; V was cut back by 5 bases and J by 0 bases. CDR3 length: 18 amino acids.

J is TRBJ2-1 and V is TRBV5-6; D remains ambiguous. Trimming left V 7 bases short and J 2 bases short, with 7 bases between. This CDR3 spans 12 amino acids. CDR1 SGHDT and CDR2 YYEEEE come from the germline V gene. This CDR3 reads CASGGTYNEQFF. The CDR3 DNA reads as TGTGCCAGCGGCGGAACCTACAATGAGCAGTTCTTC.

The chain carries TRBV9 and TRBJ2-4; D remains ambiguous. The CDR3 is made up of 16 amino acids. Germline-derived CDR1 and CDR2 are SGDLS and YYNGEE. V lost 0 bases and J 0 bases, leaving 10 bases between the germline ends. CDR3 protein: CASSVGAPEAKNIQYF. The CDR3 DNA follows: TGTGCCAGCAGCGTAGGAGCTCCCGAAGCCAAAAACATTCAGTACTTC.